This T cell receptor beta chain was recorded in a study of blood T cell repertoires in COVID-19. Study information: The study drew acute and convalescent COVID-19 samples from the United States, Italy and Spain.

Measured with immunoSEQ multiplex PCR; TCRdb has only the in-frame clones, and not every one. The data show 300,000 to 500,000 clones, approximately 90% seen once. Assignment of participants to cohorts was predicated upon participant-reported clinical history. This TCR came from a woman in her thirties with acute COVID-19. Sequenced sample: PBMCs or T cells enriched from blood (not recorded which).

The CDR3 here is CASSPLGGQYYEQYF. The CDR3, as DNA: TGTGCCAGCAGTCCCCTCGGGGGTCAGTATTACGAGCAGTACTTC. This chain connects TRBV6-5 to TRBJ2-7, with D perhaps matching TRBD2 (6 bases). This CDR3 region has 15 residues. Germline CDR1 reads MNHEY; CDR2 reads SVGAGI. Trimming took 5 bases from V and 4 from J, leaving 18 bases between them.